This TCR beta chain originates from a study of T cell responses to AZD1222 COVID-19 vaccine. Study conclusions and caveats: Most donors were white British, females outnumbered males, and clonal diversity was possibly underestimated. With dominance at 160-218 and 743-854, vaccine-associated CD4 TCRs spanned spike. Just a handful of AZD1222 recipients were seropositive at baseline.

Sequenced by immunoSEQ multiplex PCR; TCRdb stores in-frame clones only, minus some. Here the sample spans some 120,000 clones, 85% to 90% being singletons. The germline V and J ends were trimmed by 3 bases and 2 bases, with 12 bases remaining between them. Germline assignment: CDR1 GTSNPN and CDR2 SVGIG (reference sequence). The CDR3 consists of 14 residues. This clone appeared a single time. Antigen unknown. The input for sequencing was peripheral blood, taken 28 days after the second AZD1222 dose. This receptor was taken from an adult who received the AZD1222 COVID-19 vaccine. V is TRBV30 and J is TRBJ2-3; D is ambiguous. The CDR3 region is CAWSLALHTDTQYF. The CDR3 coding sequence is TGTGCCTGGAGCTTAGCACTCCACACAGATACGCAGTATTTT. Looking up the rest from reference TRBV30 and TRBJ2-3 gives the full variable domain: SQTIHQWPATLVQPVGSPLSLECTVEGTSNPNLYWYRQAAGRGLQLLFYSVGIGQISSEVPQNLSASRPQDRQFILSSKKLLLSDSGFYLCAWSLALHTDTQYFGPGTRLTVL.